The rows below give T cell receptor beta chains drawn from one sample of a study of post-analysis software for immune sequencing data. TCRdb recomputed calls from the PCR reads with MiXCR, one row per CDR3 protein. The sample contains around 770,000 distinct CDR3 sequences, 46% of which appear only once. Sample: blood. These receptors originate from a girl aged 10 to 17 with multiple sclerosis. The CDR3 runs from the conserved cysteine through the conserved F or W. D genes are given only for firm matches. Clone size, where shown, is once, few, many, or a class for clones that have expanded.

D gene: -
J gene: TRBJ1-1
V gene: TRBV12-3/TRBV12-4
clone size: -
CDR3 length: 17
CDR3 DNA: TGTGCCAGCAGTTTAGAGGGGGGTTGGGGGCAAGGGACTGAAGCTTTCTTT
CDR3 protein: CASSLEGGWGQGTEAFF

D gene: TRBD1
J gene: TRBJ2-5
V gene: TRBV7-9
clone size: few
CDR3 length: 15
CDR3 DNA: TGTGCCAGCAGCTCCTCAGAGGGGGCACAAGAGACCCAGTACTTC
CDR3 protein: CASSSSEGAQETQYF

D gene: -
J gene: TRBJ2-7
V gene: TRBV27
clone size: many
CDR3 length: 13
CDR3 DNA: TGTGCCAGCAGTTTGGGACCAATCTACGAGCAGTACTTC
CDR3 protein: CASSLGPIYEQYF

D gene: TRBD2
J gene: TRBJ2-7
V gene: TRBV6-6
clone size: -
CDR3 length: 16
CDR3 DNA: TGTGCCAGCAGTTACTCGATAGCTAGCGGGATCTACGAGCAGTACTTC
CDR3 protein: CASSYSIASGIYEQYF

D gene: -
J gene: TRBJ1-6
V gene: TRBV30
clone size: many
CDR3 length: 14
CDR3 DNA: TGTGCCTGGAGATTTGCATCTAATAATTCACCCCTCCACTTT
CDR3 protein: CAWRFASNNSPLHF

D gene: -
J gene: TRBJ2-7
V gene: TRBV20-1
clone size: few
CDR3 length: 17
CDR3 DNA: TGCAGTGCTCCCCCCGCGGAGGAGGGGCCGTCTCGGGAGGAGCAGTACTTC
CDR3 protein: CSAPPAEEGPSREEQYF

D gene: -
J gene: TRBJ1-2
V gene: TRBV20-1
clone size: -
CDR3 length: 12
CDR3 DNA: TGCAGTGCCCCCGGCGGTCCGGGGGGCTACACCTTC
CDR3 protein: CSAPGGPGGYTF

D gene: TRBD2
J gene: TRBJ2-3
V gene: TRBV7-9
clone size: -
CDR3 length: 20
CDR3 DNA: TGTGCCAGCAGCTTAATCATGAGGAATAGCGGGGCCTCCATCACAGATACGCAGTATTTT
CDR3 protein: CASSLIMRNSGASITDTQYF

D gene: TRBD2
J gene: TRBJ2-7
V gene: TRBV4-3
clone size: few
CDR3 length: 15
CDR3 DNA: TGCGCCAGCAGCCAACAGTGGGGGGGCTCCTACGAGCAGTACTTC
CDR3 protein: CASSQQWGGSYEQYF

D gene: -
J gene: TRBJ2-1
V gene: TRBV7-9
clone size: -
CDR3 length: 15
CDR3 DNA: TGTGCCAGCAGCCCAGCGGGCCTCCCATACAATGAGCAGTTCTTC
CDR3 protein: CASSPAGLPYNEQFF

D gene: -
J gene: TRBJ2-6
V gene: TRBV20-1
clone size: -
CDR3 length: 16
CDR3 DNA: TGCAGTGCTCTCCGGGGCTCGAGCTCTGGGGCCAACGTCCTGACTTTC
CDR3 protein: CSALRGSSSGANVLTF

D gene: -
J gene: TRBJ2-4
V gene: TRBV5-1
clone size: few
CDR3 length: 17
CDR3 DNA: TGCGCCAGCAGCCTAGGACGGAATGGCCTAGCCAAAAACATTCAGTACTTC
CDR3 protein: CASSLGRNGLAKNIQYF

D gene: TRBD2
J gene: TRBJ2-1
V gene: TRBV6-5
clone size: -
CDR3 length: 15
CDR3 DNA: TGTGCCAACAGTCCCCTAGCGGGAGTCGTGGATGAGCAGTTCTTC
CDR3 protein: CANSPLAGVVDEQFF

D gene: TRBD2
J gene: TRBJ2-3
V gene: TRBV12-3/TRBV12-4
clone size: -
CDR3 length: 16
CDR3 DNA: TGTGCCAGCAGTTTAACTAGCGGGAGAGGTGGGGATACGCAGTATTTT
CDR3 protein: CASSLTSGRGGDTQYF

D gene: -
J gene: TRBJ2-1
V gene: TRBV7-2
clone size: few
CDR3 length: 16
CDR3 DNA: TGTGCCAGCAGCTCACCCGGGGGACACAAGTACAATGAGCAGTTCTTC
CDR3 protein: CASSSPGGHKYNEQFF

D gene: -
J gene: TRBJ2-4
V gene: TRBV7-9
clone size: -
CDR3 length: 13
CDR3 DNA: TGTGCCAGCAGCCAAGGACCGGGCGGAGAGCAGTACTTC
CDR3 protein: CASSQGPGGEQYF

D gene: -
J gene: TRBJ1-4
V gene: TRBV15
clone size: -
CDR3 length: 16
CDR3 DNA: TGTGCCACCAGCAGAGATTACGCCGCAACTAATGAAAAACTGTTTTTT
CDR3 protein: CATSRDYAATNEKLFF

D gene: -
J gene: TRBJ1-4
V gene: TRBV12-3/TRBV12-4
clone size: -
CDR3 length: 15
CDR3 DNA: TGTGCCAGCAGTTTAAGTTTACAGGGAGAAGAAAAACTGTTTTTT
CDR3 protein: CASSLSLQGEEKLFF

D gene: -
J gene: TRBJ1-4
V gene: TRBV28
clone size: -
CDR3 length: 14
CDR3 DNA: TGTGCCAGCACCTTATCGACAGTTAATGAAAAACTGTTTTTT
CDR3 protein: CASTLSTVNEKLFF

D gene: TRBD2
J gene: TRBJ2-7
V gene: TRBV5-6
clone size: few
CDR3 length: 18
CDR3 DNA: TGTGCCAGCAGCGCGGGACTAGCGGGAAGTACCGTCTCCTACGAGCAGTACTTC
CDR3 protein: CASSAGLAGSTVSYEQYF

D gene: -
J gene: TRBJ2-1
V gene: TRBV6-2/TRBV6-3
clone size: -
CDR3 length: 14
CDR3 DNA: TGTGCCAGCAACGGGAGAGGTTGGTACAATGAGCAGTTCTTC
CDR3 protein: CASNGRGWYNEQFF

D gene: -
J gene: TRBJ1-5
V gene: TRBV29-1
clone size: -
CDR3 length: 12
CDR3 DNA: TGCAGCGTTGGTGCCGCCAATCAGCCCCAGCATTTT
CDR3 protein: CSVGAANQPQHF

D gene: TRBD2
J gene: TRBJ2-1
V gene: TRBV5-1
clone size: -
CDR3 length: 17
CDR3 DNA: TGCGCCAGCAGCTTGGGGCTAGCGGGAGCGTCGGGGAATGAGCAGTTCTTC
CDR3 protein: CASSLGLAGASGNEQFF

D gene: -
J gene: TRBJ1-1
V gene: TRBV29-1
clone size: few
CDR3 length: 12
CDR3 DNA: TGCAGCGTCCAACAGGGAGGGAGTGAAGCTTTCTTT
CDR3 protein: CSVQQGGSEAFF

D gene: -
J gene: TRBJ2-7
V gene: TRBV20-1
clone size: -
CDR3 length: 11
CDR3 DNA: TGCAGTGTCCCACAGACCTACGAGCAGTACTTC
CDR3 protein: CSVPQTYEQYF

D gene: TRBD1
J gene: TRBJ1-2
V gene: TRBV9
clone size: -
CDR3 length: 17
CDR3 DNA: TGTGCCAGCAGCGTATCGCCGGAGAGGAGGGGGCCCCTTGGCTACACCTTC
CDR3 protein: CASSVSPERRGPLGYTF

D gene: -
J gene: TRBJ1-1
V gene: TRBV20-1
clone size: -
CDR3 length: 13
CDR3 DNA: TGCAGTGCTAGCGATAGGGCCCTGGCTGAAGCTTTCTTT
CDR3 protein: CSASDRALAEAFF

D gene: -
J gene: TRBJ2-7
V gene: TRBV6-1
clone size: -
CDR3 length: 11
CDR3 DNA: TGTGCCTGTGGGTCCCTCTACGAGCAGTACTTC
CDR3 protein: CACGSLYEQYF

D gene: -
J gene: TRBJ2-7
V gene: TRBV20-1
clone size: -
CDR3 length: 14
CDR3 DNA: TGCAGTGCTAGGTGGAGGGACAGTTCCTACGAGCAGTACTTC
CDR3 protein: CSARWRDSSYEQYF

D gene: -
J gene: TRBJ1-4
V gene: TRBV24-1
clone size: -
CDR3 length: 14
CDR3 DNA: TGTGCCACCAGCGACAGGAGACCCAATGAAAAACGGTTTTTT
CDR3 protein: CATSDRRPNEKRFF

D gene: -
J gene: TRBJ2-1
V gene: TRBV29-1
clone size: -
CDR3 length: 15
CDR3 DNA: TGCAGCGTTGAAGTATGGACTTCCTCCTACAATGAGCAGTTCTTC
CDR3 protein: CSVEVWTSSYNEQFF

D gene: TRBD2
J gene: TRBJ2-5
V gene: TRBV7-9
clone size: few
CDR3 length: 14
CDR3 DNA: TGTGCCAGCAGCTGGACTAGCGGGAGAGGGACCCAGTACTTC
CDR3 protein: CASSWTSGRGTQYF

D gene: -
J gene: TRBJ2-1
V gene: TRBV12-3/TRBV12-4
clone size: -
CDR3 length: 13
CDR3 DNA: TGTGCCAGCAGTCTTATCCAGGGCAATGAGCAGTTCTTC
CDR3 protein: CASSLIQGNEQFF

D gene: -
J gene: TRBJ2-2
V gene: TRBV7-3
clone size: few
CDR3 length: 15
CDR3 DNA: TGTGCCAGCAGCTTTCGAGGGCCGGGTGGCGGGGAGCTGTTTTTT
CDR3 protein: CASSFRGPGGGELFF

D gene: TRBD2
J gene: TRBJ2-1
V gene: TRBV20-1
clone size: -
CDR3 length: 12
CDR3 DNA: TGCAGTGCCCTAGGACTAGCGGGAGCGCAGTTCTTC
CDR3 protein: CSALGLAGAQFF

D gene: -
J gene: TRBJ2-6
V gene: TRBV20-1
clone size: -
CDR3 length: 17
CDR3 DNA: TGCAGTGCTGGGGTTCAGGGAACAGCCTCTGGGGCCAACGTCCTGACTTTC
CDR3 protein: CSAGVQGTASGANVLTF